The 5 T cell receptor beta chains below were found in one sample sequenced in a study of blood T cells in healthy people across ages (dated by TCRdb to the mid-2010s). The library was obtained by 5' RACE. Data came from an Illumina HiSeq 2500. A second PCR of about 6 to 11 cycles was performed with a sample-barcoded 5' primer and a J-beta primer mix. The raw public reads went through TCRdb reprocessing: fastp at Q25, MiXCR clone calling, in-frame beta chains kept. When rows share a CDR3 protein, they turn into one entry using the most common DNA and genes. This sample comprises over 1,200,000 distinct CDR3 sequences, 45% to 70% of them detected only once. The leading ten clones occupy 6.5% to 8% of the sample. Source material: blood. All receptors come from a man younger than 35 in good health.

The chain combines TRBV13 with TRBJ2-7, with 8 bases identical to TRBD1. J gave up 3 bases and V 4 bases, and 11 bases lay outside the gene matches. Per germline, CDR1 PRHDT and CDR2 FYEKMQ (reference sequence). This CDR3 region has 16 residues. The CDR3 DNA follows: TGTGCCAGCAGCTCATACGCCGGGACAGGACTCTACGAGCAGTACTTC. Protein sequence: CASSSYAGTGLYEQYF.

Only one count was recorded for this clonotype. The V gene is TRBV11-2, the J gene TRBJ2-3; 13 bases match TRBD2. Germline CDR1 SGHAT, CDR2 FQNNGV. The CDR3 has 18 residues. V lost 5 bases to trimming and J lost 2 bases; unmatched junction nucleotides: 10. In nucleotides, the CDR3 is TGTGCCAGCAGCGGGATGTCGGGACTAGCGGGATCCACAGATACGCAGTATTTT. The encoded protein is CASSGMSGLAGSTDTQYF.

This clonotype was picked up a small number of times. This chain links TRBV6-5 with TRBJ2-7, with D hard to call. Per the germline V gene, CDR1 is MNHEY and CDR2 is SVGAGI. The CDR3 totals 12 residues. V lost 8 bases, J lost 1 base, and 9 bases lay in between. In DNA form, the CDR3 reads TGTGCCAGCGGACCAGGATCCTACGAGCAGTACTTC. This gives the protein CASGPGSYEQYF.

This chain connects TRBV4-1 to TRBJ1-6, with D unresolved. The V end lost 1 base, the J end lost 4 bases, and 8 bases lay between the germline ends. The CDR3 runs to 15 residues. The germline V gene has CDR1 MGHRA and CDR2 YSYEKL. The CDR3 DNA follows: TGCGCCAGCAGCCAAGCGAGGGCTTATAATTCACCCCTCCACTTT. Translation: CASSQARAYNSPLHF.

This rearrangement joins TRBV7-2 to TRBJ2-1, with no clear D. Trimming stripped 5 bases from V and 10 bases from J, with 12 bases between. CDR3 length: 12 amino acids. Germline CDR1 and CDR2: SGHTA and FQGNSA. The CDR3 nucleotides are TGTGCCAGCAGCCCTTTGTCGAGGGAGCAGTTCTTC. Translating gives CASSPLSREQFF.